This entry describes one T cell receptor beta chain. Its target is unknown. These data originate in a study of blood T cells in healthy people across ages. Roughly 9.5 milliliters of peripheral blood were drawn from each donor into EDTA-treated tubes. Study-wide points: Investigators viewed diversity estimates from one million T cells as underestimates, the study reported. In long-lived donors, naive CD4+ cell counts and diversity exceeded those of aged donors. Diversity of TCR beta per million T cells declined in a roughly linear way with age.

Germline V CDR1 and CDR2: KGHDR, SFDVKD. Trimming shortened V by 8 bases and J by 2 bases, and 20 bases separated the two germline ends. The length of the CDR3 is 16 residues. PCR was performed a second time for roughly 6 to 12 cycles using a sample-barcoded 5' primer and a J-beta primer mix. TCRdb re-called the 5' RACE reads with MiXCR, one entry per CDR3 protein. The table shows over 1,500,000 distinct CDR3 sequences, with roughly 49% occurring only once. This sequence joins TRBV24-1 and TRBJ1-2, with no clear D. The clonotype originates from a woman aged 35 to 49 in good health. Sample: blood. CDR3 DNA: TGTGCCACCATACACCTTCATGGGCCGGGGAACTATGGCTACACCTTC. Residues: CATIHLHGPGNYGYTF.